This passage covers 25 T cell receptor beta chains from one sample sequenced in a study of blood T cell repertoires in COVID-19. Generated by immunoSEQ multiplex PCR, the TCRdb table keeps only in-frame clones and is missing some. This sample has 300,000 or so clones, with about 88% found just once. The sample consisted of PBMCs or T cells enriched from blood (not recorded which). The origin of the receptors is a woman between 25 and 40 years old who had recovered from COVID-19.

V gene TRBV5-1 combines with J gene TRBJ2-3, with 11 bases that match TRBD2. Germline CDR1 SGHRS, CDR2 YFSETQ. This CDR3 is built from 16 residues. After removal of 3 bases from V and 1 base from J, the junction contained 4 bases not matched to a gene. In nucleotides, the CDR3 is TGCGCCAGCAGCTACACTAGCGGGGGAGGCACAGATACGCAGTATTTT. Protein sequence: CASSYTSGGGTDTQYF. The full variable domain, rest sourced from reference TRBV5-1 and TRBJ2-3, is KAGVTQTPRYLIKTRGQQVTLSCSPISGHRSVSWYQQTPGQGLQFLFEYFSETQRNKGNFPGRFSGRQFSNSRSEMNVSTLELGDSALYLCASSYTSGGGTDTQYFGPGTRLTVL.

This clone was observed many times. This chain connects TRBV7-9 to TRBJ1-3; D is undetermined. Germline V gives CDR1 SEHNR, CDR2 FQNEAQ (reference sequence). This CDR3 is 15 amino acids long. Trimming left V 2 bases short and J 2 bases short, with 10 bases between. The CDR3 sequence: CASSLIQAAGNTIYF. Written as DNA, the CDR3 is TGTGCCAGCAGCTTAATCCAGGCAGCTGGAAACACCATATATTTT.

This sequence joins TRBV7-7 and TRBJ1-4; TRBD1 agrees at 10 bases. Germline values: CDR1 SSHAT, CDR2 FNYEAQ (reference sequence). The J segment lost 4 bases and the V segment lost 3 bases, leaving 2 bases of the junction unmatched. This CDR3 region has 15 residues. The CDR3: CASSLGTGVNEKLFF. The CDR3 nucleotides are TGTGCCAGCAGCTTGGGGACAGGGGTTAATGAAAAACTGTTTTTT.

This clone turned up a few times. The chain joins TRBV19 to TRBJ1-6, with D uncertain. V dropped 8 bases and J dropped 7 bases, with 9 bases sitting between them. Germline CDR1 is LNHDA and CDR2 is SQIVND (reference sequence). The CDR3 length is 12 residues. CDR3 protein: CASGRENSPLHF. CDR3 in DNA: TGTGCCAGTGGCCGGGAAAATTCACCCCTCCACTTT.

The chain is built from TRBV3-1 (or the pseudogene TRBV3-2) and TRBJ1-2, with D uncertain. V was trimmed by 0 bases and J by 6 bases, leaving 20 bases between them. The germline gives CDR1 LGHDT, CDR2 YNNKEL (reference sequence). The CDR3 has 17 amino acids. CDR3 DNA sequence: TGTGCCAGCAGCCAAGACCCATGCCGGGAGGTGAGGGATGGCTACACCTTC. It encodes CASSQDPCREVRDGYTF.

This sequence joins TRBV28 and TRBJ1-5; D gene ambiguous. Germline-derived CDR1 and CDR2 are MDHEN and SYDVKM. V lost 4 bases to trimming and J lost 9 bases, with 10 bases between them. The CDR3 sequence is 12 residues long. CDR3 coding DNA: TGTGCCAGCAGTTCCACCGTCGGGCCCCAGCATTTT. Translating gives CASSSTVGPQHF.

The chain recombines TRBV5-8 with TRBJ2-7; D gene unclear. This CDR3 is 15 amino acids long. Germline CDR1 reads SGHTS; CDR2 reads YDEGEE. Trimming left V 6 bases short and J 0 bases short, with 16 bases between. The CDR3 protein is CASKLGRQSSYEQYF. Here the CDR3 DNA reads TGTGCCAGCAAATTGGGCCGGCAGAGCTCCTACGAGCAGTACTTC.

The chain employs TRBV19 and TRBJ1-2; D gene ambiguous. V lost 1 base and J 4 bases, leaving 13 bases between the germline ends. This CDR3 is built from 15 residues. Looked up from germline, CDR1 is LNHDA and CDR2 is SQIVND (reference sequence). CDR3 in amino acids: CASSIGRVLLYGYTF. The DNA for the CDR3 is TGTGCCAGTAGTATAGGAAGAGTACTGCTCTATGGCTACACCTTC.

V gene TRBV2 combines with J gene TRBJ1-4; no definite D call. V was trimmed by 5 bases and J by 1 base, leaving 14 bases between them. The CDR3 covers 16 residues. Germline lookup yields CDR1 SNHLY and CDR2 FYNNEI. Written as DNA, the CDR3 is TGTGCCAGCAGTAATCTCCCGGGGAGAACTAATGAAAAACTGTTTTTT. Protein sequence: CASSNLPGRTNEKLFF.

This clone was recorded a few times. V is TRBV7-2 and J is TRBJ2-5, with 11 positions matching TRBD1. This CDR3 is 15 amino acids long. V lost 5 bases to trimming and J lost 6 bases; unmatched junction nucleotides: 8. Germline CDR1 and CDR2: SGHTA and FQGNSA. CDR3 protein: CASSLTGTGGQTQYF. In DNA form, the CDR3 reads TGTGCCAGCAGCCTCACCGGGACAGGGGGTCAGACCCAGTACTTC.

The chain is built from TRBV11-2 and TRBJ2-7; unclear D gene. Trimming took 3 bases from V and 3 from J, leaving 9 bases between them. The germline gives CDR1 SGHAT, CDR2 FQNNGV. This CDR3 has 13 amino acids. The CDR3 protein is CASSLYASYEQYF. DNA of the CDR3: TGTGCCAGCAGCTTGTACGCTAGCTACGAGCAGTACTTC.

The chain employs TRBV11-2 and TRBJ2-1, with 12 bases identical to TRBD2. Germline CDR1 is SGHAT and CDR2 is FQNNGV. J was trimmed by 0 bases and V by 1 base; bases with no gene match: 4. The CDR3 has 18 amino acids. The CDR3 coding sequence is TGTGCCAGCAGCTTAGGGGTACTAGCGGGGGGCTCCTACAATGAGCAGTTCTTC. Protein: CASSLGVLAGGSYNEQFF. Variable domain in full (rest from reference TRBV11-2 and TRBJ2-1): EAGVAQSPRYKIIEKRQSVAFWCNPISGHATLYWYQQILGQGPKLLIQFQNNGVVDDSQLPKDRFSAERLKGVDSTLKIQPAKLEDSAVYLCASSLGVLAGGSYNEQFFGPGTRLTVL.

This sequence joins TRBV18 and TRBJ1-2; the D gene is possibly TRBD1 (5 bases). V shed 1 base and J shed 3 bases, with 6 bases lying between them. From germline, CDR1 is KGHSH and CDR2 LQKENI. The length of the CDR3 is 13 residues. This CDR3 reads CASSPQGDYGYTF. For the CDR3, the DNA is TGTGCCAGCTCACCACAAGGGGACTATGGCTACACCTTC. The full variable domain, its missing parts supplied by reference TRBV18 and TRBJ1-2, is NAGVMQNPRHLVRRRGQEARLRCSPMKGHSHVYWYRQLPEEGLKFMVYLQKENIIDESGMPKERFSAEFPKEGPSILRIQQVVRGDSAAYFCASSPQGDYGYTFGSGTRLTVV.

The V gene is TRBV18, the J gene TRBJ2-7; TRBD2 agrees at 14 bases. The germline V gene encodes CDR1 KGHSH and CDR2 LQKENI. The ends lost 4 bases at V and 6 bases at J; junction bases unmatched: 11. The CDR3 is 17 amino acids. The CDR3 DNA reads TGTGCCAGCTCACTATATGCGGGACTAGCGGGGGAGGTCGAGCAGTACTTC. The encoded protein is CASSLYAGLAGEVEQYF.

The chain is built from TRBV5-1 and TRBJ1-4, with D uncertain. The V gene's germline CDR1 is SGHRS and CDR2 YFSETQ. V lost 0 bases to trimming and J lost 4 bases, with 10 bases between them. The CDR3 has 15 amino acids. The CDR3 DNA follows: TGCGCCAGCAGCTTGGACGGAGCCTTTAATGAAAAACTGTTTTTT. Encoded protein: CASSLDGAFNEKLFF.

The rearrangement joins TRBV7-9 to TRBJ1-2; TRBD1 matches 9 bases. The CDR3 has 14 residues. CDR1 SEHNR and CDR2 FQNEAQ come from the germline V gene (reference sequence). Trimming removed 1 base from V and 7 bases from J; junction bases left unmatched: 4. The CDR3 loop is CASSLDRGLSGYTF. CDR3 sequence (DNA): TGTGCCAGCAGCTTAGACAGGGGGCTAAGTGGCTACACCTTC.

This clone has just one count. CDR3 in amino acids: CASSTPLPGQKNTGELFF. The CDR3 DNA reads TGTGCCAGTAGTACCCCCCTTCCGGGACAAAAGAACACCGGGGAGCTGTTTTTT. This sequence joins TRBV19 and TRBJ2-2; maybe TRBD1 (6 bases). With 4 bases removed from V and 1 base from J, the gap between germline ends came to 19 bases. The length of the CDR3 is 18 residues. Germline-derived CDR1 and CDR2 are LNHDA and SQIVND (reference sequence). The full variable domain, completed using reference TRBV19 and TRBJ2-2, is DGGITQSPKYLFRKEGQNVTLSCEQNLNHDAMYWYRQDPGQGLRLIYYSQIVNDFQKGDIAEGYSVSREKKESFPLTVTSAQKNPTAFYLCASSTPLPGQKNTGELFFGEGSRLTVL.

This chain uses TRBV25-1 with TRBJ2-1; TRBD2 agrees at 11 bases. After removal of 2 bases from V and 3 bases from J, the junction contained 3 bases not matched to a gene. Per the germline V gene, CDR1 is MGHDK and CDR2 is SYGVNS. CDR3 size: 16 residues. CDR3 coding DNA: TGTGCCAGCAGTGAAACTAGCGGGGGCGACTACAATGAGCAGTTCTTC. Its protein product is CASSETSGGDYNEQFF.

The V and J genes are TRBV3-1 (or the pseudogene TRBV3-2) and TRBJ1-1; TRBD1 matches 9 bases. The CDR3 is 14 amino acids. Germline CDR1 LGHDT, CDR2 YNNKEL (reference sequence). Germline trimming cut 3 bases from V and 8 bases from J; bases unmatched to any gene: 7. The DNA for the CDR3 is TGTGCCAGCAGCCAGCGCGGTGGACAGGGGGAAGCTTTCTTT. It is translated as CASSQRGGQGEAFF.

J is TRBJ1-4 and V is TRBV11-2, with 7 bases identical to TRBD1. V shed 1 base, J shed 5 bases, and the junction held 10 bases outside the gene matches. The germline gives CDR1 SGHAT, CDR2 FQNNGV. This CDR3 comprises 17 residues. The CDR3 DNA reads TGTGCCAGCAGCTTAGCCAAGGGACAGAAGTTCAATGAAAAACTGTTTTTT. Its protein product is CASSLAKGQKFNEKLFF.

This clone has a single count. CDR3 loop: CASSPGQGENYGYTF. The CDR3 nucleotides read TGTGCCAGCTCACCGGGACAGGGGGAAAACTATGGCTACACCTTC. The chain recombines TRBV18 with TRBJ1-2; 11 positions agree with TRBD1. In germline, CDR1 is KGHSH, CDR2 LQKENI. The CDR3 sequence is 15 residues long. V was pared by 3 bases and J by 2 bases, with 2 bases of the junction left unmatched.

Concerning this clone itself: Other DNA sequences in this specimen translate into the identical CDR3. J is TRBJ2-3 and V is TRBV29-1, with D maybe TRBD1 (6 bases). Germline CDR1 reads SQVTM; CDR2 reads ANQGSEA. V lost 3 bases to trimming and J lost 2 bases, with 9 bases between them. The CDR3 has 13 amino acids. CDR3 region: CSVEGQYTDTQYF. CDR3 nucleotide sequence: TGCAGCGTTGAGGGACAATACACAGATACGCAGTATTTT.

This chain connects TRBV9 to TRBJ2-7; D is perhaps TRBD1 (6 bases). The CDR3 extends over 13 amino acids. CDR1 and CDR2 from the germline V gene are SGDLS and YYNGEE. Trimming removed 4 bases at V and 6 bases at J, with 14 bases between. The CDR3 DNA sequence: TGTGCCAGCAGCCCCCCTGGGGGCGGCGAGCAGTACTTC. It translates to CASSPPGGGEQYF.

CDR3 bases: TGTGCCAGCAGCTTGGTTCTGGCTAGCGGGGGGGCGGGTGAGCAGTTCTTC. Translated, it gives CASSLVLASGGAGEQFF. The chain joins TRBV5-4 to TRBJ2-1; 12 bases fit TRBD2. Germline CDR1 SGHNT, CDR2 YYREEE (reference sequence). This CDR3 region has 17 residues. V was clipped by 0 bases and J by 9 bases; unmatched bases: 10.

The chain has TRBV28 and TRBJ1-1; 7 bases match TRBD1. Trimming took 4 bases from V and 3 from J; bases not matched to a gene: 8. Germline V gene lookup returns CDR1 MDHEN and CDR2 SYDVKM. The CDR3 spans 15 residues. CDR3 sequence reads: CASSSLTGRDTEAFF. In nucleotides, the CDR3 is TGTGCCAGCAGTTCCCTGACAGGGCGGGACACTGAAGCTTTCTTT.